This entry lists 15 T cell receptor beta chains sequenced from one sample in a study of T cell responses to AZD1222 COVID-19 vaccine. Profiling relied on immunoSEQ multiplex PCR, and the TCRdb table lists in-frame clones only, not all of them. The data contain more than 95,000 clones, 86% of them singletons. The source material was peripheral blood, sampled 28 days after the second AZD1222 dose. The receptors originated from an adult who received the AZD1222 COVID-19 vaccine.

J is TRBJ2-7 and V is TRBV10-3, with D possibly being TRBD1 (6 bases). The CDR3 covers 12 residues. Trimming cost V 6 bases and J 3 bases, with 9 bases left between them. Germline CDR1 is ENHRY and CDR2 is SYGVKD. CDR3 sequence reads: CAISPGDYEQYF. CDR3 DNA: TGTGCCATCAGCCCAGGGGACTACGAGCAGTACTTC.

V and J are TRBV3-1 (or the pseudogene TRBV3-2) and TRBJ1-6; D ambiguous. Trimming removed 1 base from V and 7 bases from J, with 8 bases in between. This CDR3 comprises 14 residues. Germline CDR1 LGHDT, CDR2 YNNKEL (reference sequence). The CDR3 reads CASSQGAQNSPLHF. The CDR3, as DNA: TGTGCCAGCAGCCAAGGGGCTCAAAATTCACCCCTCCACTTT.

The chain carries TRBV7-3 and TRBJ1-3, with TRBD1 as a possible D gene (6 bases). Trimming removed 5 bases at V and 2 bases at J, with 16 bases between. CDR1 and CDR2 (germline): SGHTA, FQGTGA. This CDR3 is built from 16 residues. DNA for the CDR3: TGTGCCAGCAGCCCAAGTGCAGGGGTAACTGGAAACACCATATATTTT. This gives the protein CASSPSAGVTGNTIYF.

The chain employs TRBV10-3 and TRBJ2-3, with 10 bases lining up with TRBD2. This CDR3 spans 20 amino acids. CDR1 is ENHRY and CDR2 is SYGVKD in the germline V gene. J lost 0 bases, V lost 0 bases, and 12 bases had no gene match. The CDR3 loop reads CAISESFSGGTRVSTDTQYF. The CDR3 region has the DNA TGTGCCATCAGTGAGTCCTTTAGCGGGGGGACCCGTGTTAGCACAGATACGCAGTATTTT.

The rearrangement uses TRBV14 and TRBJ2-7; D tentatively fits TRBD1 or TRBD2 (5 bases each). The CDR3 consists of 14 residues. Per germline, CDR1 SGHDN and CDR2 FVKESK. V was pared by 4 bases and J by 5 bases, with 15 bases between. The CDR3 DNA is TGTGCCAGCAGCCGACCGGGACGGCGCGACGAGCAGTACTTC. Translation: CASSRPGRRDEQYF.

This rearrangement joins TRBV7-6 to TRBJ2-5; D gene uncertain. Looked up from germline, CDR1 is SGHVS and CDR2 is FNYEAQ. The V end was cut by 4 bases, the J end by 5 bases, with 11 bases between. This CDR3 is built from 13 residues. The CDR3 loop reads CASSSRWSETQYF. The CDR3 nucleotides read TGTGCCAGCAGCTCAAGGTGGTCGGAGACCCAGTACTTC.

CDR3 protein: CASRTGTSGALEYF. Here the CDR3 DNA reads TGTGCCAGCAGGACCGGGACTAGTGGAGCTCTGGAGTACTTC. The chain is built from TRBV6-5 and TRBJ2-7, with TRBD2 matching over 8 bases. V shed 6 bases and J 11 bases; nucleotides not matched to a gene: 15. Looked up from germline, CDR1 is MNHEY and CDR2 is SVGAGI. CDR3 size: 14 residues.

This clone was seen a few times. The chain joins TRBV19 to TRBJ1-1; no reliable D call. The CDR3 contains 13 residues. V dropped 4 bases and J dropped 1 base, with 7 bases sitting between them. Per the germline V gene, CDR1 is LNHDA and CDR2 is SQIVND (reference sequence). CDR3 residues: CASSNSQNTEAFF. In nucleotides, the CDR3 is TGTGCCAGTAGTAACAGCCAGAACACTGAAGCTTTCTTT.

CDR3 residues: CATSDSRTNRGEKLFF. The CDR3 DNA sequence: TGTGCCACCAGTGATTCCCGAACCAATAGGGGTGAAAAACTGTTTTTT. The chain employs TRBV24-1 and TRBJ1-4, with a possible D match to TRBD1 (5 bases). Germline loops: CDR1 KGHDR, CDR2 SFDVKD. Between the trimmed V and J ends, which lost 2 bases and 7 bases, there was a span of 16 bases. CDR3 size: 16 residues.

The rearrangement joins TRBV19 to TRBJ1-1; D is undetermined. The CDR3 is made up of 15 amino acids. From germline, CDR1 is LNHDA and CDR2 SQIVND (reference sequence). Trimming left V 9 bases short and J 5 bases short, with 22 bases between. The CDR3 nucleotides are TGTGCCAGCACTCCCCCTCCGGCAGGAGGTACTGAAGCTTTCTTT. Its protein is CASTPPPAGGTEAFF.

The CDR3 DNA is TGTGCCAGTAGTATAAGGGCACTTTCTAGCAATCAGCCCCAGCATTTT. It is translated as CASSIRALSSNQPQHF. The J gene is TRBJ1-5, the V gene TRBV19; no definite D call. V was pared by 2 bases and J by 0 bases, with 11 bases between. CDR1 LNHDA and CDR2 SQIVND come from the germline V gene (reference sequence). The CDR3 covers 16 residues.

This clone was picked up one time. DNA for the CDR3: TGTGCCAGCAGTGGAGAAGGGAATGAGCAGTTCTTC. This gives the protein CASSGEGNEQFF. The chain has TRBV2 and TRBJ2-1, with D unclear. The germline gives CDR1 SNHLY, CDR2 FYNNEI. Trimming left V 4 bases short and J 7 bases short, with 8 bases between. CDR3 length: 12 residues.

This sequence joins TRBV5-6 and TRBJ2-2; tentative D call: TRBD2 (6 bases). The CDR3 loop spans 12 amino acids. The V gene lost 2 bases and the J gene lost 9 bases, with 8 bases spanning the gap. Germline V gene sequence: CDR1 SGHDT, CDR2 YYEEEE. The DNA of the CDR3 is TGTGCCAGCAGCTTCGGGGACTGGGAGCTGTTTTTT. This codes for CASSFGDWELFF. The whole variable domain, remainder taken from reference TRBV5-6 and TRBJ2-2, is DAGVTQSPTHLIKTRGQQVTLRCSPKSGHDTVSWYQQALGQGPQFIFQYYEEEERQRGNFPDRFSGHQFPNYSSELNVNALLLGDSALYLCASSFGDWELFFGEGSRLTVL.

J is TRBJ1-1 and V is TRBV6-2 or TRBV6-3; tentatively, D is TRBD1 (5 bases). V was cut by 6 bases and J by 7 bases, with 9 bases left in between. Per the germline V gene, CDR1 is MNHEY and CDR2 is SVGEGT. CDR3 size: 11 residues. The DNA of the CDR3 is TGTGCCAGCAGCCAGGGAGTTGAAGCTTTCTTT. Translating it yields CASSQGVEAFF.

This clone has just a few counts. The chain employs TRBV6-2 or TRBV6-3 and TRBJ1-5; D remains unclear. The CDR3 has 12 residues. Germline lookup yields CDR1 MNHEY and CDR2 SVGEGT. Deletions cut 6 bases from V and 6 bases from J, with 9 bases between. The CDR3 loop reads CASSQVLQPQHF. CDR3 bases: TGTGCCAGCAGCCAGGTACTTCAGCCCCAGCATTTT.